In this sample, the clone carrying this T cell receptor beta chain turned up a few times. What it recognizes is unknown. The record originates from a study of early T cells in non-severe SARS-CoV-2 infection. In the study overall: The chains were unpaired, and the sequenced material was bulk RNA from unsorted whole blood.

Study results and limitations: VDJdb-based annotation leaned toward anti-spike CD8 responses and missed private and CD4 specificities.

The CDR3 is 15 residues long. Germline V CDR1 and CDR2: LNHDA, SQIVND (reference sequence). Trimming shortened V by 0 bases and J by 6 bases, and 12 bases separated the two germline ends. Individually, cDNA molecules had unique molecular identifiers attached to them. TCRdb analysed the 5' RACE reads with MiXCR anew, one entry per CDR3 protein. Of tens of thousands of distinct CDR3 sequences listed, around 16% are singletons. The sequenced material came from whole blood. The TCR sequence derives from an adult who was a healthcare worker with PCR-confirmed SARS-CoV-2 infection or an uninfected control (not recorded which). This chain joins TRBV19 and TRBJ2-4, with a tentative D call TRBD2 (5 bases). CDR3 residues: CASSIDPPLANIQYF. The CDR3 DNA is TGTGCCAGTAGTATAGACCCTCCGCTAGCAAACATTCAGTACTTC.